The following is a TCR beta chain sequence with its context. The entry originates in a study of blood T cell repertoires in COVID-19. Study-wide context: Sites in the United States, Italy and Spain provided acute and convalescent COVID-19 samples.

In the authors' methods: Reference gene primer amplification gave nucleated cell count estimates. Sequencing used immunoSEQ multiplex PCR; TCRdb keeps in-frame clones, though not all of them. The DNA gave D and trimming, while V, J and clone size come from that table. The sample yields about 270,000 clones, about nine tenths seen once. V lost 3 bases and J lost 3; bases outside the gene matches: 8. CDR1 is SQVTM, CDR2 ANQGSEA, per germline. The CDR3 is 14 residues long. This TCR came from a middle-aged man with active or convalescent COVID-19. The specimen sequenced was peripheral blood. The genes are TRBV29-1 and TRBJ2-7, with 7 bases fitting TRBD2. The CDR3 spells CSVEVAGEDYEQYF. CDR3 DNA: TGCAGCGTTGAGGTCGCGGGGGAGGACTACGAGCAGTACTTC.